This T cell receptor (beta chain) was identified during a study of beta chain features in type 1 diabetes. Findings of the study overall: Among all four CD4+ subsets, Type 1 diabetes patients had TCRB CDR3s that were moderately but significantly shorter.

In the case of this clone: Its antigen is not identified.

Expressed TCRB transcripts were sequenced because the entire RNA isolate underwent reverse transcription. The study sequenced naive, central memory and regulatory T cell samples to an average of around 3.4 million reads. The repertoire was sequenced with immunoSEQ multiplex PCR; TCRdb's copy has only in-frame clones and lacks some. Seen here are roughly 700,000 clones, 10% to 15% observed once, and the top ten hold approximately 0.022%. CDR1 is ENHRY, CDR2 SYGVKD, per germline. This CDR3 contains 11 residues. V lost 8 bases to trimming and J lost 5 bases, with 8 bases between them. Sequenced material: naive CD4+ T cells from blood. The chain is built from TRBV10-3 and TRBJ2-3, with D hard to call. The sequence came from a man between 18 and 35 years old with type 1 diabetes. The DNA for the CDR3 is TGTGCCATCGAGTTCGGAGATACGCAGTATTTT. It yields the protein CAIEFGDTQYF.